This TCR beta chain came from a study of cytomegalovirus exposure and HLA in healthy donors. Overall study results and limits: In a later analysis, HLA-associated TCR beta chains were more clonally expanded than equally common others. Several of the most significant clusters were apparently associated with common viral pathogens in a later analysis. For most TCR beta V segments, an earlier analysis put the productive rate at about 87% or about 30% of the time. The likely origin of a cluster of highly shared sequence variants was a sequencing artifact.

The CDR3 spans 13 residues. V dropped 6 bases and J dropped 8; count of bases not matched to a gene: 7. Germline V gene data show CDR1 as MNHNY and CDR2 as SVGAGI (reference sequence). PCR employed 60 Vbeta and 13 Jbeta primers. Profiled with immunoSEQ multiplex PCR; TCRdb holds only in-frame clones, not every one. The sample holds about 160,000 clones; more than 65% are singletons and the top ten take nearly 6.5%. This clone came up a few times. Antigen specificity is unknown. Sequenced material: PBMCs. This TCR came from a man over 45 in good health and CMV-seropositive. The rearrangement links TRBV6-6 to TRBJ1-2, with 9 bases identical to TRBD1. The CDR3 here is CASRKRQGGGYTF. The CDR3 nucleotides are TGTGCCAGCAGGAAGCGACAGGGGGGAGGCTACACCTTC.